The clone carrying this T cell receptor (beta chain) has at least ten counts. The data were taken from a study of blood T cell repertoires in COVID-19. At the level of the study: Researchers got acute and convalescent COVID-19 samples from the United States, Italy and Spain.

This CDR3 has 16 amino acids. Trimming at V came to 3 bases and at J to 6 bases, leaving 13 bases not matched to a gene. Germline CDR1 MGHDK, CDR2 SYGVNS. Authors' analysis steps: Estimation of nucleated cell counts relied on the amplification of reference gene primers. Sequencing was performed with immunoSEQ multiplex PCR; in TCRdb, only in-frame clones are kept and a portion is missing. That table is the source of V, J and clone size, and D and trimming were worked out from the DNA. The table has about 110,000 clones, over 65% seen once. The rearrangement links TRBV25-1 to TRBJ1-2; TRBD1 aligns across 7 bases. This clonotype was sampled from a woman aged 40 to 50 with acute or convalescent COVID-19. Sequencing was done on a sample of peripheral blood. CDR3 loop: CASSEGDLTGDHGYTF. DNA for the CDR3: TGTGCCAGCAGTGAGGGGGATCTTACAGGGGATCATGGCTACACCTTC.